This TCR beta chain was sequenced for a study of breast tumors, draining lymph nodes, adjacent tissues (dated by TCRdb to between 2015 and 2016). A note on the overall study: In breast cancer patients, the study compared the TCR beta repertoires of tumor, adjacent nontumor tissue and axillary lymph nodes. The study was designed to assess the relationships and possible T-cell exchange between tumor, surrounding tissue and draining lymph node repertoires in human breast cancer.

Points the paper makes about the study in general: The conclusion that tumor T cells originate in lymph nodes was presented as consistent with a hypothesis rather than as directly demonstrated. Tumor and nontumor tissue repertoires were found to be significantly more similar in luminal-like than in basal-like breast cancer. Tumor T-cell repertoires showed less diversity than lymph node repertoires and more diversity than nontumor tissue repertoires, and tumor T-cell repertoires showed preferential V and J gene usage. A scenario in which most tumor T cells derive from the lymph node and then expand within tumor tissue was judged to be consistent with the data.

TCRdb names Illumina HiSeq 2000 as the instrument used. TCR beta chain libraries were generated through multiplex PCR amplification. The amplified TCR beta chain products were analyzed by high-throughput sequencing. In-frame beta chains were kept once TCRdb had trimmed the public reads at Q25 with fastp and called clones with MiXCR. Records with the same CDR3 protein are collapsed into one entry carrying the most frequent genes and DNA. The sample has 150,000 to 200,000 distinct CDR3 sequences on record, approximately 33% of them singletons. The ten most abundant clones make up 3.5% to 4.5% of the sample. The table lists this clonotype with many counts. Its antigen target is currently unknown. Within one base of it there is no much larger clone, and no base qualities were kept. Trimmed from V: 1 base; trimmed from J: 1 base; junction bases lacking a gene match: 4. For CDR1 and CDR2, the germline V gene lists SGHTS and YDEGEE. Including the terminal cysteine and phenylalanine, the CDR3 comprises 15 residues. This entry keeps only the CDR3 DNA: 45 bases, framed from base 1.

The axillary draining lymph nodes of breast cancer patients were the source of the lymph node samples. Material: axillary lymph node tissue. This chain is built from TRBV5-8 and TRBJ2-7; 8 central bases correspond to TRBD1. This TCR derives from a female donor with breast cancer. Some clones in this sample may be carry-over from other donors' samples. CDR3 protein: CASSLRWTGSYEQYF. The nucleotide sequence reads TGTGCCAGCAGCTTGAGGTGGACAGGGTCCTACGAGCAGTACTTC. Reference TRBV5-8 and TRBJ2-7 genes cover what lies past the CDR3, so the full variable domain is EAGVTQSPTHLIKTRGQQATLRCSPISGHTSVYWYQQALGLGLQFLLWYDEGEERNRGNFPPRFSGRQFPNYSSELNVNALELEDSALYLCASSLRWTGSYEQYFGPGTRLTVT.